The rows below give T cell receptor beta chains drawn from one sample of a study of cytomegalovirus exposure and HLA in healthy donors. The data were produced by immunoSEQ multiplex PCR, yet TCRdb's version contains in-frame clones alone and is incomplete. The sample records some 120,000 clones, about 74% being singletons. Material: PBMCs. The receptor set was obtained from a young man in good health and CMV-seronegative. CDR3s include the opening cysteine and the closing phenylalanine or tryptophan. The order of the fields is J gene, D gene, V gene, clone size, CDR3 DNA, CDR3 protein. The D gene is left open where the match is weak. Size is omitted from some rows. Given values are once, few, many or a class for expanded clones.

>TRBJ2-1|TRBD2|TRBV19|.
TGTGCCAGTAGCCAGGACTATGGCGGGAGAGCCCAGGGGCAGTTCTTC
CASSQDYGGRAQGQFF
>TRBJ2-3|TRBD2|TRBV28|.
TGTGCCAGCAGTTCAGCGACTAGCGGGAGTAGAGATACGCAGTATTTT
CASSSATSGSRDTQYF
>TRBJ1-1|.|TRBV4-1|.
TGCGCCAGCAGCCAAGGACACTCCTTGAACACTGAAGCTTTCTTT
CASSQGHSLNTEAFF
>TRBJ1-1|.|TRBV7-9|few
TGTGCCGGAAACAGATACATGAACACTGAAGCTTTCTTT
CAGNRYMNTEAFF
>TRBJ1-2|TRBD1|TRBV29-1|.
TGCAGCGTTGGGACAGGGACTAACTATGGCTACACCTTC
CSVGTGTNYGYTF
>TRBJ2-5|TRBD2|TRBV7-8|.
TGTGCCAGCAGCCCCTGGACTAGCGGGCCTTCCCATATTATCAAAGAGACCCAGTACTTC
CASSPWTSGPSHIIKETQYF
>TRBJ1-2|TRBD1|TRBV28|few
TGTGCCAGCAGCATCGGGACAGCCTATGGCTACACCTTC
CASSIGTAYGYTF
>TRBJ2-5|.|TRBV30|.
TGTGCCTGGAGTGTACGGGGGTCTGAGACCCAGTACTTC
CAWSVRGSETQYF
>TRBJ1-5|.|TRBV14|.
TGTGCCAGCAGCCGACGGGGACTGACCGAAGCCCCGTACAATCAGCCCCAGCATTTT
CASSRRGLTEAPYNQPQHF
>TRBJ2-7|.|TRBV20-1|.
TGCAGTGCCCAGTCCTACGAGCAGTACTTC
CSAQSYEQYF
>TRBJ2-1|.|TRBV27|.
TGTGCCAGCAGTTTCGGGCCGACCCGCGGGAATGAGCAGTTCTTC
CASSFGPTRGNEQFF
>TRBJ1-2|TRBD1|TRBV30|.
TGTGCCTGGAGTCTACCCGGGACAGGGGGCGGCTCCTTC
CAWSLPGTGGGSF
>TRBJ2-2|.|TRBV11-2|.
TGTGCCAGCAGCTTCAGAGACTTGAACACCGGGGAGCTGTTTTTT
CASSFRDLNTGELFF
>TRBJ2-7|TRBD2|TRBV9|.
TGTGCCAGCAGCGTAGCTACAGGAGCGGGGCCCTACGAGCAGTACTTC
CASSVATGAGPYEQYF
>TRBJ1-5|.|TRBV5-1|once
TGCGCCAGCAGCTTAGGGGCGGCGAACCAGCCCCAGCATTTT
CASSLGAANQPQHF
>TRBJ1-4|.|TRBV6-5|.
TGTGCCAGCAGACGGAGTGGTTTAGAAAAACTGTTTTTT
CASRRSGLEKLFF
>TRBJ2-3|.|TRBV10-3|.
TGTGCCATCAGTGAATTAGCAGGCACAGATACGCAGTATTTT
CAISELAGTDTQYF
>TRBJ2-2|TRBD1|TRBV5-4|.
TGTGCCAGCAGCTCCCGGACAGGGAGTTGGAACACCGGGGAGCTGTTTTTT
CASSSRTGSWNTGELFF
>TRBJ2-1|.|TRBV6-5|.
TGTGCCAGCAGTTATGCGGGGGCCCTCAATGAGCAGTTCTTC
CASSYAGALNEQFF
>TRBJ2-3|.|TRBV5-1|.
TGCGCCAGCAGCCGCAGCTCAGGGCCTAGCACAGATACGCAGTATTTT
CASSRSSGPSTDTQYF
>TRBJ2-7|.|TRBV10-3|.
TGTGCCATCAGTGTAGGGGGAGCCTACGAGCAGTACTTC
CAISVGGAYEQYF
>TRBJ2-7|TRBD2|TRBV4-2|.
TGTGCCAGCAGCCAAGAGGGCGGGGGGTCCTCCTACGAGCAGTACTTC
CASSQEGGGSSYEQYF
>TRBJ2-7|TRBD1|TRBV10-3|.
TGTGCCATCACCGGACAGGGGGGATACGAGCAGTACTTC
CAITGQGGYEQYF
>TRBJ1-1|.|TRBV27|.
TGTGCCAGCAGTTTAAACGGGAACACTGAAGCTTTCTTT
CASSLNGNTEAFF
>TRBJ1-1|.|TRBV7-3|.
TGTGCCAGCAGCTTAACGGGAGTGACAGGTCGGAACACTGAAGCTTTCTTT
CASSLTGVTGRNTEAFF
>TRBJ2-3|.|TRBV7-2|few
TGTGCCAGCAGCTCCGCGCCAATGGCAGATACGCAGTATTTT
CASSSAPMADTQYF
>TRBJ2-7|.|TRBV5-1|once
TGCGCCAGCAGCTCTCTCGGGGAAGGGGGCGAGCAGTACTTC
CASSSLGEGGEQYF
>TRBJ1-4|TRBD1|TRBV5-5|.
TGTGCCAGCAGCTTGGCGGTGTGGCCGGGACAGCCGACCTTTAATGAAAAACTGTTTTTT
CASSLAVWPGQPTFNEKLFF
>TRBJ1-5|.|TRBV11-2|.
TGTGCCAGCAGCTTAGGACTCAATCAGCCCCAGCATTTT
CASSLGLNQPQHF
>TRBJ2-1|TRBD2|TRBV5-1|.
TGCGCCAGCAGCTTGCGGCTAGCGGCAAACAATGAGCAGTTCTTC
CASSLRLAANNEQFF
>TRBJ2-7|TRBD1|TRBV7-8|.
TGTGCCAGCAGCTCCCATTCGACAGGGGCTGACGAGCAGTACTTC
CASSSHSTGADEQYF
>TRBJ1-5|.|TRBV30|.
TGTGCCTGGAGTACAGATAGCAATCAGCCCCAGCATTTT
CAWSTDSNQPQHF
>TRBJ1-5|.|TRBV7-8|.
TGTGCCAGCAGCTTCAGAGGGCGAGGGCAGCCCCAGCATTTT
CASSFRGRGQPQHF
>TRBJ2-1|TRBD1|TRBV7-8|.
TGTGCCAGCAGCCCAGGGGGCGGCCAAGGAGAGCAGTTCTTC
CASSPGGGQGEQFF
>TRBJ1-1|TRBD1|TRBV5-6|few
TGTGCCAGCAGCATCCCGGGACAGGGGGAAATGAACACTGAAGCTTTCTTT
CASSIPGQGEMNTEAFF
>TRBJ2-4|.|TRBV6-5|.
TGTGCCAGCAGTTATGGGGGGATTCAGTACTTC
CASSYGGIQYF
>TRBJ2-3|.|TRBV5-6|.
TGTGCCAGCAGCTGGCGTACATTCAGGGTTCTGGCAGATACGCAGTATTTT
CASSWRTFRVLADTQYF
>TRBJ1-4|TRBD1|TRBV28|.
TGTGCCAGCAGTCGACAGGGGGTGGCTGAAAAACTGTTTTTT
CASSRQGVAEKLFF
>TRBJ2-7|TRBD1|TRBV7-8|.
TGTGCCAGCAGCCTGGGACAGGGGTTCGGGAACTACGAGCAGTACTTC
CASSLGQGFGNYEQYF
>TRBJ2-7|TRBD1|TRBV9|.
TGTGCCAGCAGCCCACGGGACAGGGTTCTCTACGAGCAGTACTTC
CASSPRDRVLYEQYF
>TRBJ2-1|.|TRBV4-3|.
TGCGCCAGCAGCCAAGATCATAGCCACAATGAGCAGTTCTTC
CASSQDHSHNEQFF
>TRBJ1-2|.|TRBV21-1|.
TGTGCCAGCAGCCCTCCCGCCCGACAATATGGCTACACCTTC
CASSPPARQYGYTF
>TRBJ2-1|.|TRBV27|few
TGTGCCAGCAGTTCCGGCGCGACAACCCCCGTGGTCTTC
CASSSGATTPVVF
>TRBJ1-2|.|TRBV6-4|.
TGTGCCAGCAGTGACTCGACCGGGAAGGGCTACACCTTC
CASSDSTGKGYTF
>TRBJ2-6|TRBD1|TRBV10-3|.
TGTGCCATCAGTTACAGGGGGTTCCTTTCTGGGGCCAACGTCCTGACTTTC
CAISYRGFLSGANVLTF
>TRBJ1-1|.|TRBV7-9|.
TGTGCCAGCAGCTTAGTGACTTCTGAAGCTTTCTTT
CASSLVTSEAFF
>TRBJ1-4|TRBD1|TRBV30|.
TGTGCCTGGAGTGTAACAGGGGGCTATGAAAAACTGTTTTTT
CAWSVTGGYEKLFF
>TRBJ1-5|.|TRBV27|.
TGTGCCAGCAGCTCCCAGTGGGGCAGATATCAGCCCCAGCATTTT
CASSSQWGRYQPQHF